This T cell receptor (beta chain) is from a study of blood T cell repertoires in COVID-19. On the study more broadly: The United States, Italy and Spain were the sources of the acute and convalescent COVID-19 samples. Nucleic acid was either cDNA or gDNA, and it came from T cells, B-cell-depleted T cells, or PBMCs.

The CDR3 loop spans 14 amino acids. Per germline, CDR1 SGHRS and CDR2 YFSETQ. The V end was cut by 5 bases, the J end by 8 bases, with 19 bases between. Study processing details: Counts of nucleated cells, estimated from reference gene primer amplification, were obtained. Profiling relied on immunoSEQ multiplex PCR, and the TCRdb table lists in-frame clones only, not all of them. D and trimming were read from the DNA, whereas the V and J calls and clone size are those reported in that table. The sample lists fewer than 150,000 clones, 75% to 90% occurring once. Enrolment of Seattle patients took place during active infection, and they were followed longitudinally.

Sequenced material: peripheral blood. This TCR came from a woman aged 55-69 years with COVID-19, enrolled during active disease. This sequence joins TRBV5-1 and TRBJ1-2; no definite D call. The CDR3 nucleotides are TGCGCCAGCAGGGTTAGTAGCGCGGGCGGCGGCTACACCTTC. It specifies CASRVSSAGGGYTF.